This entry is about one TCR beta chain. The target antigen is unknown. These data come from a study of cytomegalovirus exposure and HLA in healthy donors. The primer mix had 60 Vbeta and 13 Jbeta primers. Sequencing was performed with immunoSEQ multiplex PCR; in TCRdb, only in-frame clones are kept and a portion is missing. This sample has around 190,000 clones, with roughly 74% found just once. Study-wide results and caveats: It was likely that a cluster of highly shared sequence variants was a sequencing artifact. In an earlier analysis, about 87% or about 30%: the productive usage of most TCR beta V segments. Reported results showed that the classifier diagnosed cytomegalovirus status with high specificity and sensitivity.

V lost 1 base, J lost 4 bases, and 16 bases lay in between. The CDR3 covers 16 residues. Germline V gene sequence: CDR1 MDHEN, CDR2 SYDVKM. Sequencing used PBMCs. This rearrangement joins TRBV28 to TRBJ1-2, with D possibly TRBD1 on 5 matching bases. This clonotype was sampled from a female donor in good health and CMV-seronegative. CDR3 protein: CASSLSVWGEGYGYTF. The CDR3 coding sequence is TGTGCCAGCAGTTTATCTGTGTGGGGCGAAGGCTATGGCTACACCTTC.